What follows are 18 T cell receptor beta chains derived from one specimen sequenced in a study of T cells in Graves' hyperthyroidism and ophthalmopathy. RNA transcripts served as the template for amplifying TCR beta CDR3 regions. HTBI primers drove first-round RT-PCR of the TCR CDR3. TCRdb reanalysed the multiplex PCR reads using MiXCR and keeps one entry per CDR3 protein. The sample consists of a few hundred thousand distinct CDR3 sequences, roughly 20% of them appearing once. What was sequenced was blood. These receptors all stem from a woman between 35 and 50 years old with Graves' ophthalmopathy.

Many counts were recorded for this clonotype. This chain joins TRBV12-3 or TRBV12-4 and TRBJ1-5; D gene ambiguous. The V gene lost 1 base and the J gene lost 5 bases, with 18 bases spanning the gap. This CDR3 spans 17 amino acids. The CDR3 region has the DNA TGTGCCAGCAGTTTAGACCGTTTGGGGTTACCATATCAGCCCCAGCATTTT. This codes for CASSLDRLGLPYQPQHF.

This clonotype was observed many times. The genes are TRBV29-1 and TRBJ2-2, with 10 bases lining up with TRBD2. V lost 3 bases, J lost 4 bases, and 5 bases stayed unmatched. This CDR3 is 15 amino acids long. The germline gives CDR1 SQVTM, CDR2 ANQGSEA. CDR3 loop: CSVEKAGGPTGELFF. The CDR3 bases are TGCAGCGTTGAGAAAGCGGGAGGGCCCACCGGGGAGCTGTTTTTT.

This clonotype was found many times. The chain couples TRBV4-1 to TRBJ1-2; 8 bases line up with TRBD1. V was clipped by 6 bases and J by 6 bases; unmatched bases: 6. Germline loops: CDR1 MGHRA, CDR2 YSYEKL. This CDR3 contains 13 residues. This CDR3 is CASSSGTGDGYTF. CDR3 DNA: TGCGCCAGCAGTTCCGGGACAGGAGATGGCTACACCTTC.

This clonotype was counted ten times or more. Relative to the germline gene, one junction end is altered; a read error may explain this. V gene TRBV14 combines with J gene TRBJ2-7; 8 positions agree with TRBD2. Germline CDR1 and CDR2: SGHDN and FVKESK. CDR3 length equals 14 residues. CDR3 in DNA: TGTGCCAGCAGCCACCGGGGGGGATCCTCCGAGCAGTACTTC. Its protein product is CASSHRGGSSEQYF.

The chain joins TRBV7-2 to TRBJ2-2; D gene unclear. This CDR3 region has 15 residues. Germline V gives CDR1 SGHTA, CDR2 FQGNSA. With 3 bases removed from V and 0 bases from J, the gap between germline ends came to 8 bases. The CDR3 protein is CASSLMSANTGELFF. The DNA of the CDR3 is TGTGCCAGCAGCTTGATGTCCGCGAACACCGGGGAGCTGTTTTTT.

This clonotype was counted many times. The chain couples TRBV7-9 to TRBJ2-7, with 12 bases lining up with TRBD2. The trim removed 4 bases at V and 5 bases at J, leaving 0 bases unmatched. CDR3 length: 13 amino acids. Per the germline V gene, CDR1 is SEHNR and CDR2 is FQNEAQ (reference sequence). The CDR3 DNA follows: TGTGCCAGCAGCTCTAGCGGGAGGGACGAGCAGTACTTC. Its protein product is CASSSSGRDEQYF.

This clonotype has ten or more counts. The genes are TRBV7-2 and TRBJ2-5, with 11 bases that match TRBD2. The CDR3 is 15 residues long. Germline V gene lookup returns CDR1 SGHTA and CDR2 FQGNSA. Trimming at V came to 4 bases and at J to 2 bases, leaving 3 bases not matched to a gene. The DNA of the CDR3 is TGTGCCAGCAGCTCGGGACTAGCGGTTCAAGAGACCCAGTACTTC. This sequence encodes CASSSGLAVQETQYF.

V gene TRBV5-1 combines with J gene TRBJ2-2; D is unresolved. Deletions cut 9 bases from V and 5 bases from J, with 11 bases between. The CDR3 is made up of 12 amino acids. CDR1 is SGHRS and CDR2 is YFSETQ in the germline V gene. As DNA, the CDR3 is TGCGCCACCGAACTCCGGACCGGGGAGCTGTTTTTT. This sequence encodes CATELRTGELFF.

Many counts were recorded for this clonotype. The CDR3 DNA reads as TGTGCCAGCAGTTTAAAGGGCAGGGCTTATAGCACTGAAGCTTTCTTT. As protein: CASSLKGRAYSTEAFF. This chain joins TRBV12-3 or TRBV12-4 and TRBJ1-1; TRBD1 might be the D (5 bases). V lost 2 bases to trimming and J lost 4 bases, with 17 bases between them. This CDR3 comprises 16 residues.

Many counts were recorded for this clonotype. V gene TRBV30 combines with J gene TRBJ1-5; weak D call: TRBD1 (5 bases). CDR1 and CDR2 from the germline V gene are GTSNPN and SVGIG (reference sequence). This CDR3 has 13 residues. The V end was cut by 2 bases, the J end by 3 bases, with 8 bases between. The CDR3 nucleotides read TGTGCCTGGAGTTCCGGGACCAATCAGCCCCAGCATTTT. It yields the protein CAWSSGTNQPQHF.

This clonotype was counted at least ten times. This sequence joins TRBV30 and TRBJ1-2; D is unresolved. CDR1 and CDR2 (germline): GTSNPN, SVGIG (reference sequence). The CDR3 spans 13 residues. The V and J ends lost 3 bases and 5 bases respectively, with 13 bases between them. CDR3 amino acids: CAWSATGGYGYTF. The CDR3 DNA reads TGTGCCTGGAGCGCCACCGGAGGTTATGGCTACACCTTC.

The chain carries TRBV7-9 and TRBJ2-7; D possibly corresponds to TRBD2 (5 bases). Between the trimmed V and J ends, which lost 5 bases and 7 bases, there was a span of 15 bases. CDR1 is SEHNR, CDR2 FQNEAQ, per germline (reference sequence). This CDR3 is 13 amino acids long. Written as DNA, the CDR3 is TGTGCCAGCAGCATCCGGACTCTCATGGAGCAGTACTTC. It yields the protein CASSIRTLMEQYF.

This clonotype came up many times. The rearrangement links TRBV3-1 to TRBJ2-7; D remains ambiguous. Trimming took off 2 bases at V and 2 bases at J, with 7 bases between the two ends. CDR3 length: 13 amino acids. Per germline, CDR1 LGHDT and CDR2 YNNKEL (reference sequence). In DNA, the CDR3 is TGTGCCAGCAGCCAACCACCTACCTACGAGCAGTACTTC. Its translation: CASSQPPTYEQYF.

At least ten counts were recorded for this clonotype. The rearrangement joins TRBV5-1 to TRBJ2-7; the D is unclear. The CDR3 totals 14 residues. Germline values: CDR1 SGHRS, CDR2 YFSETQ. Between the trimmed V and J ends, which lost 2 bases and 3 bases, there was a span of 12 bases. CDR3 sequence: CASSFGIQSYEQYF. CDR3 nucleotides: TGCGCCAGCAGCTTTGGGATCCAAAGCTACGAGCAGTACTTC.

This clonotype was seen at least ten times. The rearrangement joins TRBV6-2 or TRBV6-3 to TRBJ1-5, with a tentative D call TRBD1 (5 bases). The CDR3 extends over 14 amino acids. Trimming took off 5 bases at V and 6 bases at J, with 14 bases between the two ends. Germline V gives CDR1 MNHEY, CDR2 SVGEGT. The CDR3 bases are TGTGCCAGCAGTATCGTTGCAGGGAGTCAGCCCCAGCATTTT. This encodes CASSIVAGSQPQHF.

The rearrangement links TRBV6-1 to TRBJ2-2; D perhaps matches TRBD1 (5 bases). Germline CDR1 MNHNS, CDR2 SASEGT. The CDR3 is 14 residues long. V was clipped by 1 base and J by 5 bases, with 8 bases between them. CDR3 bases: TGTGCCAGCAGTGAAGTAGGGGTAACCGGGGAGCTGTTTTTT. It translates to CASSEVGVTGELFF.

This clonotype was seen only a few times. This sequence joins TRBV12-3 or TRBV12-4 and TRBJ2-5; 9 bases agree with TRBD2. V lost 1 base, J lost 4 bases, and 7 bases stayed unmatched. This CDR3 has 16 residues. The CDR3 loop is CASSLGRGGRGETQYF. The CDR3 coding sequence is TGTGCCAGCAGTTTAGGGCGGGGGGGCAGAGGAGAGACCCAGTACTTC.

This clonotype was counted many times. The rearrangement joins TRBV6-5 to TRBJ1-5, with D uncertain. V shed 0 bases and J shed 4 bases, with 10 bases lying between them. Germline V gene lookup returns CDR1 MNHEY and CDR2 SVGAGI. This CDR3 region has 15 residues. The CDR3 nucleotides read TGTGCCAGCAGTTACTCGGGTAGGGAAAATCAGCCCCAGCATTTT. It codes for CASSYSGRENQPQHF.